Ten or more counts support the clone carrying this TCR beta chain. Trimming removed 0 bases from V and 7 bases from J, with 6 bases in between. This CDR3 has 12 amino acids. The germline CDR1 and CDR2 sequences are GTSNPN and SVGIG (reference sequence). The sample belongs to a study of T-cell reconstitution after alpha-beta-depleted transplantation in children. It was with unique molecular identifiers that the TCRbeta library was prepared. TCRdb fed the PCR reads into MiXCR, producing one record per CDR3 protein. The repertoire consists of 350,000 to 400,000 distinct CDR3 sequences, with over 20% occurring once and the leading ten covering around 4%.

Sequencing used PBMCs from the stem cell graft donor, obtained from the stem cell graft. The chain carries TRBV30 and TRBJ2-2; D ambiguous. The sequence was obtained from a human donor who donated a stem cell graft to a child with acute myeloid leukemia. The DNA for the CDR3 is TGTGCCTGGAGTGTACGGATCGGGGAGCTGTTTTTT. Amino acids: CAWSVRIGELFF.